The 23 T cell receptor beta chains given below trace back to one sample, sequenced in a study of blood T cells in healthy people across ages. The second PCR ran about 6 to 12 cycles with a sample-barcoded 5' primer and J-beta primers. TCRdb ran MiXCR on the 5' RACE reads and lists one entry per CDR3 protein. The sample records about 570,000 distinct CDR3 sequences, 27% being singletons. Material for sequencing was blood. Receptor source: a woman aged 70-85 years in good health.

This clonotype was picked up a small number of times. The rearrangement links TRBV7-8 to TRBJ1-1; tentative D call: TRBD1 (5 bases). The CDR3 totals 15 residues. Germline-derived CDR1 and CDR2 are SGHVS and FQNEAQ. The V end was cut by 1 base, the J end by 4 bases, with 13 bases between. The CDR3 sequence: CASSLGVGVRTEAFF. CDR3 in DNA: TGTGCCAGCAGCTTAGGAGTAGGGGTGCGCACTGAAGCTTTCTTT.

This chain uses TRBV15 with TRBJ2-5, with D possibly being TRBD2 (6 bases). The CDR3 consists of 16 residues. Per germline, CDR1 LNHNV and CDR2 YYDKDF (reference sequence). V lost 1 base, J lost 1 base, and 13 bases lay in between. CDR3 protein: CATSRAGGEFQETQYF. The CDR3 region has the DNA TGTGCCACCAGCAGAGCCGGGGGAGAATTCCAAGAGACCCAGTACTTC.

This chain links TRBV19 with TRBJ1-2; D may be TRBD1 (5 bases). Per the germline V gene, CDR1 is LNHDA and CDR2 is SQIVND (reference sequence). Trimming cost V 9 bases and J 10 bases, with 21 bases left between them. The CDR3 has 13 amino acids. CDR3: CASLTGTASVYTF. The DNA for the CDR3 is TGTGCCAGCCTGACCGGGACCGCCTCTGTCTACACCTTC.

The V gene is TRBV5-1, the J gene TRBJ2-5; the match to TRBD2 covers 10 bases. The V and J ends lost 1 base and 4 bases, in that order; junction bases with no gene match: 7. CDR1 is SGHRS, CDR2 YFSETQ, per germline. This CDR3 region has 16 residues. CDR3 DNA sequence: TGCGCCAGCAGCTTGATGGCTAGCGGGGGAGCAGAGACCCAGTACTTC. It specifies CASSLMASGGAETQYF.

In DNA form, the CDR3 reads TGTGCCAGCTCACCACGGAGAATCCGGGACAGAGTCGATCTTGAGGGTGGTGCAGATACGCAGTATTTT. Translation: CASSPRRIRDRVDLEGGADTQYF. The rearrangement uses TRBV18 and TRBJ2-3; 7 bases are a match to TRBD1. Germline V gene lookup returns CDR1 KGHSH and CDR2 LQKENI. The CDR3 has 23 residues. J lost 4 bases, V lost 1 base, and 29 bases had no gene match.

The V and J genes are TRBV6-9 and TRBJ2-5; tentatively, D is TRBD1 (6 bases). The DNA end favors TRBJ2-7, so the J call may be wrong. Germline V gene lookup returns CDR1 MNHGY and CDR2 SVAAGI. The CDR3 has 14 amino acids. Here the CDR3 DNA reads TGTGCCAGCAGTTATTGTCAGGGGAGCAACGAGCAGTACTTC. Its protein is CASSYCQGSNEQYF.

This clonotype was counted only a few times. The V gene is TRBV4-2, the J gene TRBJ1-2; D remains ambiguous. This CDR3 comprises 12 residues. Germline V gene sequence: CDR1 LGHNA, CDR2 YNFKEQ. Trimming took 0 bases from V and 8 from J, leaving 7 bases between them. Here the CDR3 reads CASSQENIGYTF. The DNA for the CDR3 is TGTGCCAGCAGCCAAGAGAACATAGGCTACACCTTC.

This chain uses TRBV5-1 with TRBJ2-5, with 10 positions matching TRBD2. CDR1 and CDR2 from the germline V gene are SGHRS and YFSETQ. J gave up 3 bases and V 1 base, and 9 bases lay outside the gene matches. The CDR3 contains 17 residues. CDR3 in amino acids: CASSLSWGLAGEETQYF. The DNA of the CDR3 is TGCGCCAGCAGCTTGAGCTGGGGGCTAGCGGGGGAAGAGACCCAGTACTTC.

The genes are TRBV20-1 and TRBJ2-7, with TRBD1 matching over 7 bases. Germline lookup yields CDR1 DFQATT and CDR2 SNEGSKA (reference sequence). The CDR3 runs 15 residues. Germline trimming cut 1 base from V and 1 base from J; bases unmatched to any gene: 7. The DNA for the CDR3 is TGCAGTGCTAGAGTGTTTGGGACAGCATCCTACGAGCAGTACTTC. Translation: CSARVFGTASYEQYF.

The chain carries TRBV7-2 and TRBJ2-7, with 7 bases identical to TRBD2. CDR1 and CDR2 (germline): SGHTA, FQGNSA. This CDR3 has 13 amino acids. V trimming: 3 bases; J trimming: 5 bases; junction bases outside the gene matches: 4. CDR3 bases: TGTGCCAGCAGCTTCCGACTAGCTCACGAGCAGTACTTC. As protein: CASSFRLAHEQYF.

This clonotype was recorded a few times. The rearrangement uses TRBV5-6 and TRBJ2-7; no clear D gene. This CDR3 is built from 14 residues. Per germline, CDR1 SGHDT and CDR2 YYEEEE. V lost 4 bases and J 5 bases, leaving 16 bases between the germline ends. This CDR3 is CASSPTKHLNEQYF. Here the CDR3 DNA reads TGTGCCAGCAGCCCAACGAAGCATCTGAACGAGCAGTACTTC.

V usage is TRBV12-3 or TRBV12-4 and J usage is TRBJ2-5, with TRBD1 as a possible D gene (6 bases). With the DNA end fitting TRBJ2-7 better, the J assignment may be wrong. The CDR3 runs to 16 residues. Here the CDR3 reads CASSFRSTGFSYEQYF. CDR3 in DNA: TGTGCCAGCAGCTTTCGATCCACAGGGTTCTCCTACGAGCAGTACTTC.

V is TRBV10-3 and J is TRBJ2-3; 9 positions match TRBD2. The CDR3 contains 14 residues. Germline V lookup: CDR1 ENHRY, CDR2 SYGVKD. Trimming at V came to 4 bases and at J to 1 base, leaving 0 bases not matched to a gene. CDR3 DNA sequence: TGTGCCATCAGTGGCGGGAGGGGCACAGATACGCAGTATTTT. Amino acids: CAISGGRGTDTQYF.

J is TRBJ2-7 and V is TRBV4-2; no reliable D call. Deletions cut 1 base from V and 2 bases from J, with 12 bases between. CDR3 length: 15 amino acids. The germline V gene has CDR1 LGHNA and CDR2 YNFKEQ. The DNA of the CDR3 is TGTGCCAGCAGCCAAGCCTCAGACGGAACCTACGAGCAGTACTTC. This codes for CASSQASDGTYEQYF.

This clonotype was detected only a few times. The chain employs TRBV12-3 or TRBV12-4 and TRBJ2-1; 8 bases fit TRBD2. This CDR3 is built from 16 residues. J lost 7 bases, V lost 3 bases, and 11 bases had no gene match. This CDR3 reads CASSFRTRGGRNEQFF. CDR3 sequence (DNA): TGTGCCAGCAGTTTTAGGACCCGGGGGGGCCGAAATGAGCAGTTCTTC.

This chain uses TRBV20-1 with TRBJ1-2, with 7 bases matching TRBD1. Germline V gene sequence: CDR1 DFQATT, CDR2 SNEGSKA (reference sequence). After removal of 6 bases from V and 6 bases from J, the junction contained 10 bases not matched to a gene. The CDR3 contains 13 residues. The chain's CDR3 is CSALDRSNHGYTF. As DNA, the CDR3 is TGCAGTGCCTTGGACAGGTCCAACCATGGCTACACCTTC.

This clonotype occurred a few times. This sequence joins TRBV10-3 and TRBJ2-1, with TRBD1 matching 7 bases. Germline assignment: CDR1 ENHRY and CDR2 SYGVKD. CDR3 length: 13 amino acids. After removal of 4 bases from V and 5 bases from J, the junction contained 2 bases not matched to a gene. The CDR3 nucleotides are TGTGCCATCAGTGGACAGGGAAACAATGAGCAGTTCTTC. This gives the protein CAISGQGNNEQFF.

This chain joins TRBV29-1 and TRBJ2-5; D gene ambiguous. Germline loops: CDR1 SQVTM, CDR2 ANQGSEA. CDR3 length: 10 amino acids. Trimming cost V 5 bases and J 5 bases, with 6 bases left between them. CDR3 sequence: CSVSAETQYF. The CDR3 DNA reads TGCAGCGTTTCGGCTGAGACCCAGTACTTC.

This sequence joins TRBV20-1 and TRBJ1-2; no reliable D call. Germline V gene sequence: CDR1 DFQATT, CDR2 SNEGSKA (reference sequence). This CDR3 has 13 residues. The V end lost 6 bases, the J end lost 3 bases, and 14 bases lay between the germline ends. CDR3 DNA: TGCAGTGCCCCGACGGGCCCGCACTATGGCTACACCTTC. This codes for CSAPTGPHYGYTF.

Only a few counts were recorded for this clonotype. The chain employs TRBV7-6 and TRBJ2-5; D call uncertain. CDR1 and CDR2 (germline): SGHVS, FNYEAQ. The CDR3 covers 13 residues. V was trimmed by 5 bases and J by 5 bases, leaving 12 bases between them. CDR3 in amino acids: CASSPWGKETQYF. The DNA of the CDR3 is TGTGCCAGCAGCCCTTGGGGAAAGGAGACCCAGTACTTC.

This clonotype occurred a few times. In DNA form, the CDR3 reads TGTGCCAGCAGTTTACAAATGGCAGGCGAGACCCAGTACTTC. This translates into CASSLQMAGETQYF. The J gene is TRBJ2-5, the V gene TRBV12-3 or TRBV12-4; D gene uncertain. The V end was cut by 2 bases, the J end by 5 bases, with 12 bases between. The CDR3 is made up of 14 amino acids.

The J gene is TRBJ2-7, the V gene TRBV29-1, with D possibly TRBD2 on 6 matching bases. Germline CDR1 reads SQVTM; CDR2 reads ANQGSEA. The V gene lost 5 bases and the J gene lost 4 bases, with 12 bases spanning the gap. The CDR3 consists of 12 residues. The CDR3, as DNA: TGCAGCGTTTCCGGGGAGGATTACGAGCAGTACTTC. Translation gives CSVSGEDYEQYF.

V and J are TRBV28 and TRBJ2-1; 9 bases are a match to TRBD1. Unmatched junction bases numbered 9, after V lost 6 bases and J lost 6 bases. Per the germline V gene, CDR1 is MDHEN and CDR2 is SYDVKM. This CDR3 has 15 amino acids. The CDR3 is CASSRQGVGSNEQFF. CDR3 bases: TGTGCCAGCAGCAGACAGGGGGTTGGTTCCAATGAGCAGTTCTTC.